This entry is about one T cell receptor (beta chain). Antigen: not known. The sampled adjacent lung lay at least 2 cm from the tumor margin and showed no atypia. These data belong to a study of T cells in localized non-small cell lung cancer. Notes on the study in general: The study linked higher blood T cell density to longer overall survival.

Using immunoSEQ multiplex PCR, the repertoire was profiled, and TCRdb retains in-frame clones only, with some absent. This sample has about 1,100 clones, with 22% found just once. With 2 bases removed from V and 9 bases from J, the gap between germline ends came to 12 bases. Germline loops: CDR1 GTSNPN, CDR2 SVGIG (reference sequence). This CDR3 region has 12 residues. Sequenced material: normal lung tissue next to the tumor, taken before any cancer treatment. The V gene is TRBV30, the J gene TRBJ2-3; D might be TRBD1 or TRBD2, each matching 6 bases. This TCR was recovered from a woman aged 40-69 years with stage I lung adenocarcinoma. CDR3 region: CAWSKGGATQYF. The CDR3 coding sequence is TGTGCCTGGAGTAAGGGGGGAGCGACGCAGTATTTT.